The 10 T cell receptor beta chains below all came from one sample that was sequenced in a study of blood T cell repertoires in COVID-19. This table comes from immunoSEQ multiplex PCR, and its TCRdb copy is limited to in-frame clones, with some not included. Of about 25,000 clones in the sample, 89% were seen once. The sample was peripheral blood. The receptors shown here come from a man in his 70s with acute or convalescent COVID-19.

The chain couples TRBV6-5 to TRBJ1-2, with 7 nucleotides matching TRBD1. Per the germline V gene, CDR1 is MNHEY and CDR2 is SVGAGI. With 6 bases clipped from V and 8 bases from J, the junction kept 3 bases outside the gene matches. The CDR3 sequence is 11 residues long. CDR3 bases: TGTGCCAGCAGCCAAGGGGGCGGCTACACCTTC. Translating it yields CASSQGGGYTF.

This chain links TRBV29-1 with TRBJ2-5; weak D call: TRBD2 (5 bases). The CDR3 has 13 residues. Germline values: CDR1 SQVTM, CDR2 ANQGSEA. V dropped 2 bases and J dropped 5 bases, with 12 bases sitting between them. Here the CDR3 reads CSVESGVVETQYF. In DNA form, the CDR3 reads TGCAGCGTTGAATCCGGGGTGGTGGAGACCCAGTACTTC.

The chain employs TRBV4-1 and TRBJ2-1, with TRBD2 matching over 14 bases. Germline V gene lookup returns CDR1 MGHRA and CDR2 YSYEKL. With V trimmed by 1 base and J by 7 bases, 0 bases remained unmatched. The CDR3 consists of 15 residues. The CDR3 DNA reads TGCGCCAGCAGCCAAGGGACTAGCGGGAGGAATGAGCAGTTCTTC. This gives the protein CASSQGTSGRNEQFF.

The chain links TRBV27 to TRBJ2-7; 10 positions agree with TRBD2. With 6 bases clipped from V and 0 bases from J, the junction kept 14 bases outside the gene matches. CDR3 length: 18 amino acids. Germline V gene data show CDR1 as MNHEY and CDR2 as SMNVEV (reference sequence). The CDR3 here is CASSRIAGLAPTSYEQYF. Here the CDR3 DNA reads TGTGCCAGCAGCCGAATAGCGGGACTAGCGCCGACCTCCTACGAGCAGTACTTC.

The chain carries TRBV7-9 and TRBJ1-5, with a weak D call TRBD1 (5 bases). Per the germline V gene, CDR1 is SEHNR and CDR2 is FQNEAQ (reference sequence). This CDR3 is built from 13 residues. With 4 bases removed from V and 7 bases from J, the gap between germline ends came to 11 bases. The CDR3 sequence: CASSSAGEQPQHF. For the CDR3, the DNA is TGTGCCAGCAGCTCGGCGGGGGAACAGCCCCAGCATTTT.

The chain recombines TRBV28 with TRBJ1-6, with D possibly matching TRBD1 (5 bases). Germline V gives CDR1 MDHEN, CDR2 SYDVKM. V was shortened by 7 bases and J by 4 bases, with 17 bases between the two germline ends. CDR3 length: 16 amino acids. The CDR3 here is CASTTLRGLYNSPLHF. The CDR3 DNA sequence: TGTGCCAGCACCACCCTCCGGGGGTTGTATAATTCACCCCTCCACTTT.

The chain joins TRBV28 to TRBJ2-3; a weak D match, TRBD1 (5 bases). The CDR3 runs to 13 residues. V was cut by 5 bases and J by 1 base, with 7 bases left in between. The germline V gene has CDR1 MDHEN and CDR2 SYDVKM. The CDR3 here is CASSGAGTDTQYF. DNA of the CDR3: TGTGCCAGCAGTGGGGCGGGCACAGATACGCAGTATTTT.

CDR3: CASSEVGPGITGELFF. In DNA, the CDR3 is TGTGCCAGCAGTGAAGTCGGGCCAGGGATTACCGGGGAGCTGTTTTTT. The chain employs TRBV2 and TRBJ2-2, with D maybe TRBD1 (5 bases). This CDR3 comprises 16 residues. CDR1 is SNHLY, CDR2 FYNNEI, per germline. The ends were cut back, 1 base at V and 5 bases at J, with 14 bases in the middle.

The CDR3 loop is CASSVSWGKTGELFF. DNA of the CDR3: TGTGCCAGCAGCGTTTCGTGGGGCAAAACCGGGGAGCTGTTTTTT. The rearrangement joins TRBV9 to TRBJ2-2; the D gene is possibly TRBD1 (5 bases). The germline V gene has CDR1 SGDLS and CDR2 YYNGEE. This CDR3 has 15 amino acids. Trimming removed 2 bases from V and 5 bases from J, with 13 bases in between.

The CDR3 spells CASSVTGPGNSYEQYF. The CDR3 DNA is TGTGCCAGCTCAGTGACAGGGCCGGGTAATTCCTACGAGCAGTACTTC. The rearrangement joins TRBV18 to TRBJ2-7; 7 bases match TRBD1. This CDR3 contains 16 residues. After removal of 5 bases from V and 1 base from J, the junction contained 11 bases not matched to a gene. Germline assignment: CDR1 KGHSH and CDR2 LQKENI. Looking up the rest from reference TRBV18 and TRBJ2-7 gives the full variable domain: NAGVMQNPRHLVRRRGQEARLRCSPMKGHSHVYWYRQLPEEGLKFMVYLQKENIIDESGMPKERFSAEFPKEGPSILRIQQVVRGDSAAYFCASSVTGPGNSYEQYFGPGTRLTVT.